This TCR beta chain was identified during a study of technical replicates of blood from several donors. TCRdb keeps only in-frame clones here, not all; method: immunoSEQ multiplex PCR. This sample carries approximately 66,000 clones, roughly 90% of them seen once, and the ten largest clones take about 4.6%. This CDR3 contains 10 residues. Germline V gene lookup returns CDR1 DFQATT and CDR2 SNEGSKA (reference sequence). The chain combines TRBV20-1 with TRBJ2-3, with 7 bases that match TRBD2. The sample comprised PBMCs. The TCR sequence derives from a human donor in good health. Some clones in this sample may be carry-over from other donors' samples. The CDR3 bases are TGCCCGGGGGGAACAGATACGCAGTATTTT. The encoded protein is CPGGTDTQYF.